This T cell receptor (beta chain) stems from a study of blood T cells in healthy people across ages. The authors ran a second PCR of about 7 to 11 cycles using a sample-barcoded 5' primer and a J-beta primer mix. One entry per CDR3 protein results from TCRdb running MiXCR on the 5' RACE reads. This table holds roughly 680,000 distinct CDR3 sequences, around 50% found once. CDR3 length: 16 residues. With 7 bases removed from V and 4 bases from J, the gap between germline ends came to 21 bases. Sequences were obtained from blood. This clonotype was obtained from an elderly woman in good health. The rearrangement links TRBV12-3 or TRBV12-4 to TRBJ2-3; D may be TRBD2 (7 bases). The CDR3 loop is CASTKVRGGRADTQYF. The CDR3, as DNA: TGTGCCAGCACCAAAGTGAGGGGGGGGCGCGCAGATACGCAGTATTTT.